The sample holds many counts of the clone carrying this TCR beta chain. CDR3 length: 15 amino acids. The ends lost 8 bases at V and 3 bases at J; junction bases unmatched: 10. The germline V gene has CDR1 MDHEN and CDR2 SYDVKM. These data originate in a study of T cells after yellow fever vaccination. In TCRdb, the 5' RACE reads were re-called with MiXCR into one record per CDR3 protein. This sample yields a few hundred thousand distinct CDR3 sequences, of which around 3.9% are seen a single time; around 24% belongs to the top ten. This chain links TRBV28 with TRBJ1-2, with 9 bases aligning to TRBD1. Sequences were derived from PBMCs, sampled on the day of the yellow fever booster vaccination. This receptor was identified in a young man who received the YFV17D yellow fever vaccine. The CDR3 coding sequence is TGTGCCAGCGGACCCACCGGGACAGGGTACTATGGCTACACCTTC. Translated: CASGPTGTGYYGYTF.